This is a list of T cell receptor beta chains from one sample in a study of long-term antiretroviral therapy in people with HIV. Produced via immunoSEQ multiplex PCR; TCRdb's table is partial and in-frame only. This table has fewer than 45,000 clones, 85% to 95% appearing once. Sequencing was performed on unsorted PBMCs, taken 4.1 years after starting antiretroviral therapy. These TCRs come from a woman in her forties or fifties with HIV. Each CDR3 is given with its conserved first and last residue. The order of the fields is CDR3 protein, CDR3 DNA, V gene, D gene, CDR3 length, J gene, clone size. D genes are given only for firm matches. Part of the rows lack a size; the others show once, few, many or a class for expanded clones.

CDR3 protein: CAWKQLNSGNTIYF
CDR3 DNA: TGTGCCTGGAAACAGTTAAACTCTGGAAACACCATATATTTT
V gene: TRBV30
D gene: -
CDR3 length: 14
J gene: TRBJ1-3
clone size: -

CDR3 protein: CAISGQQGAGETQYF
CDR3 DNA: TGTGCCATCAGTGGTCAACAGGGGGCTGGAGAGACCCAGTACTTC
V gene: TRBV10-3
D gene: TRBD1
CDR3 length: 15
J gene: TRBJ2-5
clone size: -

CDR3 protein: CASSFRDVAYNSPLHF
CDR3 DNA: TGTGCCAGCAGCTTCCGGGATGTGGCCTATAATTCACCCCTCCACTTT
V gene: TRBV5-8
D gene: -
CDR3 length: 16
J gene: TRBJ1-6
clone size: -

CDR3 protein: CASSLGTGLGNTIYF
CDR3 DNA: TGTGCCAGCAGCTTGGGGACAGGGTTGGGAAACACCATATATTTT
V gene: TRBV5-4
D gene: TRBD1
CDR3 length: 15
J gene: TRBJ1-3
clone size: -

CDR3 protein: CASSTRPGELFF
CDR3 DNA: TGTGCCAGCAGCACCCGTCCCGGGGAGCTGTTTTTT
V gene: TRBV9
D gene: -
CDR3 length: 12
J gene: TRBJ2-2
clone size: -

CDR3 protein: CASSPRQGNTEAFF
CDR3 DNA: TGCGCCAGCAGCCCTCGACAGGGGAACACTGAAGCTTTCTTT
V gene: TRBV4-1
D gene: TRBD1
CDR3 length: 14
J gene: TRBJ1-1
clone size: -

CDR3 protein: CASSLGRPTGNTIYF
CDR3 DNA: TGCGCCAGCAGCTTGGGCCGGCCGACCGGAAACACCATATATTTT
V gene: TRBV5-1
D gene: -
CDR3 length: 15
J gene: TRBJ1-3
clone size: -

CDR3 protein: CASSPRQGRDYGYTF
CDR3 DNA: TGTGCCAGCTCACCCAGACAGGGTCGGGACTATGGCTACACCTTC
V gene: TRBV18
D gene: TRBD1
CDR3 length: 15
J gene: TRBJ1-2
clone size: -

CDR3 protein: CASSLGSSASTDTQYF
CDR3 DNA: TGTGCCAGCAGCTTAGGAAGCAGTGCTAGCACAGATACGCAGTATTTT
V gene: TRBV7-2
D gene: -
CDR3 length: 16
J gene: TRBJ2-3
clone size: -

CDR3 protein: CALLHGGPPSYEQYF
CDR3 DNA: TGTGCCTTACTTCACGGGGGGCCTCCCTCCTACGAGCAGTACTTC
V gene: TRBV10-3
D gene: -
CDR3 length: 15
J gene: TRBJ2-7
clone size: -

CDR3 protein: CASSVPTRGGTEAFF
CDR3 DNA: TGCGCCAGCAGCGTACCGACCAGGGGTGGCACTGAAGCTTTCTTT
V gene: TRBV4-1
D gene: -
CDR3 length: 15
J gene: TRBJ1-1
clone size: -

CDR3 protein: CASMAAAPYEQYF
CDR3 DNA: TGTGCCAGCATGGCGGCAGCCCCCTACGAGCAGTACTTC
V gene: TRBV6-5
D gene: -
CDR3 length: 13
J gene: TRBJ2-7
clone size: -

CDR3 protein: CASSIGGTPYNEQFF
CDR3 DNA: TGTGCCAGTAGTATAGGAGGGACTCCCTACAATGAGCAGTTCTTC
V gene: TRBV19
D gene: -
CDR3 length: 15
J gene: TRBJ2-1
clone size: -

CDR3 protein: CSAAGTGANTGELFF
CDR3 DNA: TGCAGCGCCGCCGGAACAGGGGCCAACACCGGGGAGCTGTTTTTT
V gene: TRBV29-1
D gene: TRBD1
CDR3 length: 15
J gene: TRBJ2-2
clone size: -

CDR3 protein: CASSLAPWRGAVEQYF
CDR3 DNA: TGTGCCAGCAGCTTAGCCCCTTGGCGGGGGGCGGTCGAGCAGTACTTC
V gene: TRBV7-2
D gene: TRBD2
CDR3 length: 16
J gene: TRBJ2-7
clone size: -

CDR3 protein: CASSISRETQYF
CDR3 DNA: TGTGCCAGTAGTATCAGCAGGGAGACCCAGTACTTC
V gene: TRBV19
D gene: -
CDR3 length: 12
J gene: TRBJ2-5
clone size: -

CDR3 protein: CASSFGRPNTEAFF
CDR3 DNA: TGTGCCAGCAGCTTTGGCAGACCGAACACTGAAGCTTTCTTT
V gene: TRBV5-6
D gene: -
CDR3 length: 14
J gene: TRBJ1-1
clone size: once

CDR3 protein: CASSLQGIRFTDTQYF
CDR3 DNA: TGTGCCAGCAGCTTACAGGGTATAAGATTCACAGATACGCAGTATTTT
V gene: TRBV5-4
D gene: -
CDR3 length: 16
J gene: TRBJ2-3
clone size: -

CDR3 protein: CASSSFQGLSTDTQYF
CDR3 DNA: TGTGCCAGCAGCTCCTTTCAGGGGCTGAGCACAGATACGCAGTATTTT
V gene: TRBV7-8
D gene: -
CDR3 length: 16
J gene: TRBJ2-3
clone size: -

CDR3 protein: CAWKSTGMNTEAFF
CDR3 DNA: TGTGCCTGGAAATCGACAGGAATGAACACTGAAGCTTTCTTT
V gene: TRBV30
D gene: -
CDR3 length: 14
J gene: TRBJ1-1
clone size: -

CDR3 protein: CASSLAGMGANVLTF
CDR3 DNA: TGTGCCAGCAGCTTAGCAGGAATGGGGGCCAACGTCCTGACTTTC
V gene: TRBV7-9
D gene: -
CDR3 length: 15
J gene: TRBJ2-6
clone size: -

CDR3 protein: CAWDQGTAGPAFF
CDR3 DNA: TGTGCCTGGGACCAAGGCACTGCAGGCCCCGCTTTCTTT
V gene: TRBV30
D gene: -
CDR3 length: 13
J gene: TRBJ1-1
clone size: -

CDR3 protein: CASSPTEANYGYTF
CDR3 DNA: TGTGCCAGCAGCCCGACAGAGGCTAACTATGGCTACACCTTC
V gene: TRBV27
D gene: -
CDR3 length: 14
J gene: TRBJ1-2
clone size: -

CDR3 protein: CASSLGWGRPYEQYF
CDR3 DNA: TGCGCCAGCAGCTTGGGTTGGGGCAGACCATACGAGCAGTACTTC
V gene: TRBV5-1
D gene: -
CDR3 length: 15
J gene: TRBJ2-7
clone size: -

CDR3 protein: CASSLGPREVGYGYTF
CDR3 DNA: TGTGCCAGCAGCTTAGGCCCCAGGGAGGTTGGCTATGGCTACACCTTC
V gene: TRBV11-2
D gene: -
CDR3 length: 16
J gene: TRBJ1-2
clone size: -

CDR3 protein: CASSFGQGNSPLHF
CDR3 DNA: TGTGCCAGCAGTTTTGGACAGGGTAATTCACCCCTCCACTTT
V gene: TRBV27
D gene: TRBD1
CDR3 length: 14
J gene: TRBJ1-6
clone size: -

CDR3 protein: CSASKTREAFF
CDR3 DNA: TGCAGTGCTAGCAAGACCAGGGAAGCTTTCTTT
V gene: TRBV20-1
D gene: -
CDR3 length: 11
J gene: TRBJ1-1
clone size: -

CDR3 protein: CASEDGTNTGELFF
CDR3 DNA: TGTGCCAGCGAGGACGGAACGAACACCGGGGAGCTGTTTTTT
V gene: TRBV9
D gene: -
CDR3 length: 14
J gene: TRBJ2-2
clone size: -

CDR3 protein: CASSPRTGVGDTQYF
CDR3 DNA: TGTGCCAGCAGCCCTCGGACAGGGGTGGGAGATACGCAGTATTTT
V gene: TRBV11-1
D gene: TRBD1
CDR3 length: 15
J gene: TRBJ2-3
clone size: -

CDR3 protein: CSARGNTEAFF
CDR3 DNA: TGCAGTGCTAGGGGGAACACTGAAGCTTTCTTT
V gene: TRBV20-1
D gene: -
CDR3 length: 11
J gene: TRBJ1-1
clone size: -

CDR3 protein: CAWSPRGTGRRRDGYTF
CDR3 DNA: TGTGCCTGGAGCCCCCGCGGGACAGGGAGGAGGAGGGACGGCTACACCTTC
V gene: TRBV30
D gene: TRBD1
CDR3 length: 17
J gene: TRBJ1-2
clone size: -

CDR3 protein: CASSLGWKQGANQPQHF
CDR3 DNA: TGTGCCAGCAGCTTAGGTTGGAAACAGGGGGCCAATCAGCCCCAGCATTTT
V gene: TRBV7-9
D gene: TRBD1
CDR3 length: 17
J gene: TRBJ1-5
clone size: -

CDR3 protein: CASSWGDLVGFTEAFF
CDR3 DNA: TGCGCCAGCAGCTGGGGTGATTTGGTAGGGTTCACTGAAGCTTTCTTT
V gene: TRBV5-1
D gene: -
CDR3 length: 16
J gene: TRBJ1-1
clone size: -

CDR3 protein: CASSGGGGTDTQYF
CDR3 DNA: TGTGCCAGCAGCGGCGGGGGCGGCACAGATACGCAGTATTTT
V gene: TRBV9
D gene: -
CDR3 length: 14
J gene: TRBJ2-3
clone size: -

CDR3 protein: CAWSGSGANVLTF
CDR3 DNA: TGTGCCTGGAGTGGATCTGGGGCCAACGTCCTGACTTTC
V gene: TRBV30
D gene: -
CDR3 length: 13
J gene: TRBJ2-6
clone size: -

CDR3 protein: CASSLAIGFTGPHTGELFF
CDR3 DNA: TGTGCCAGCAGCTTAGCGATCGGGTTTACAGGTCCCCATACCGGGGAGCTGTTTTTT
V gene: TRBV11-3
D gene: -
CDR3 length: 19
J gene: TRBJ2-2
clone size: -

CDR3 protein: CASSMQGLDHEQFF
CDR3 DNA: TGTGCCAGTAGTATGCAAGGACTAGACCATGAGCAGTTCTTC
V gene: TRBV19
D gene: TRBD2
CDR3 length: 14
J gene: TRBJ2-1
clone size: -

CDR3 protein: CASSFVPETEAFF
CDR3 DNA: TGTGCCAGCAGCTTCGTACCGGAAACTGAAGCTTTCTTT
V gene: TRBV7-2
D gene: -
CDR3 length: 13
J gene: TRBJ1-1
clone size: -

CDR3 protein: CASSLAPQGPDRRHGYTF
CDR3 DNA: TGTGCCAGCAGCTTAGCACCCCAAGGTCCAGACAGGCGGCATGGCTACACCTTC
V gene: TRBV7-2
D gene: -
CDR3 length: 18
J gene: TRBJ1-2
clone size: once

CDR3 protein: CASSLGAGGKLGQYF
CDR3 DNA: TGTGCCAGCAGTTTAGGCGCGGGGGGGAAGTTAGGGCAGTATTTT
V gene: TRBV27
D gene: TRBD2
CDR3 length: 15
J gene: TRBJ2-3
clone size: -

CDR3 protein: CASSQDLGRQTQYF
CDR3 DNA: TGCGCCAGCAGCCAAGATTTAGGGAGGCAGACCCAGTACTTC
V gene: TRBV4-3
D gene: -
CDR3 length: 14
J gene: TRBJ2-5
clone size: once

CDR3 protein: CASSPGQGGSDTEAFF
CDR3 DNA: TGCGCCAGCAGCCCTGGACAGGGGGGGTCGGACACTGAAGCTTTCTTT
V gene: TRBV4-1
D gene: TRBD1
CDR3 length: 16
J gene: TRBJ1-1
clone size: -

CDR3 protein: CASSPSRGRDETQYF
CDR3 DNA: TGTGCCAGCAGCCCCTCACGGGGGCGCGATGAGACCCAGTACTTC
V gene: TRBV7-9
D gene: -
CDR3 length: 15
J gene: TRBJ2-5
clone size: -